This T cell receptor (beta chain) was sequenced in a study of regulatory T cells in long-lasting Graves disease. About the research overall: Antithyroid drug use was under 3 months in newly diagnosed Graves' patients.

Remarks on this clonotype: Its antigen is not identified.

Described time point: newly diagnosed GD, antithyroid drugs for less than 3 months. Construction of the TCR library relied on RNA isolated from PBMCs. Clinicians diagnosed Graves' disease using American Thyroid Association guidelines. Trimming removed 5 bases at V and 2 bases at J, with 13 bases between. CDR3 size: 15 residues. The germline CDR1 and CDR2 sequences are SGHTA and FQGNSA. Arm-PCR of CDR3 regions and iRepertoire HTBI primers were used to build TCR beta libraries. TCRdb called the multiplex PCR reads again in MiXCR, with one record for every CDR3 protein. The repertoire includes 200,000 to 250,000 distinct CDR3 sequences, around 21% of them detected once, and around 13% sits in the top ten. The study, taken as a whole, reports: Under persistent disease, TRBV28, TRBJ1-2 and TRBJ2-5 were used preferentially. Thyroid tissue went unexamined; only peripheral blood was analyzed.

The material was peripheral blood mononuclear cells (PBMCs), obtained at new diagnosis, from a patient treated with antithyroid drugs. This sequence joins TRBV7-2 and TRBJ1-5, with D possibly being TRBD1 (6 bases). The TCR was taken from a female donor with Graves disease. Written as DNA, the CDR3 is TGTGCCAGCAGCCCGGAACAGGGCGGCAATCAGCCCCAGCATTTT. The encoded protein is CASSPEQGGNQPQHF.